The 9 T cell receptor beta chains reported below all come from one sample, sequenced in a study of T-cell reconstitution after alpha-beta-depleted transplantation in children. Unique molecular identifiers were used to barcode this TCRbeta library. Using its own MiXCR run on the PCR reads, TCRdb lists one record per CDR3 protein. The data contain roughly 200,000 distinct CDR3 sequences, roughly 9.1% of them singletons. The starting material was PBMCs, mostly from graft donor cells, obtained 360 days after TCRalphabeta/CD19-depleted stem cell transplant. Receptors originate from a male patient between 2 and 9 years old who had a stem cell transplant for acute myeloid leukemia, so the T cells may come from the graft donor.

Many counts were recorded for this clonotype. The chain recombines TRBV5-1 with TRBJ1-1; 10 bases fit TRBD1. CDR3 size: 17 residues. J gave up 4 bases and V 4 bases, and 13 bases lay outside the gene matches. Germline V lookup: CDR1 SGHRS, CDR2 YFSETQ. The CDR3 DNA sequence: TGCGCCAGCAGCCTCCCCGGGACAGGGGTTCTAGGCACTGAAGCTTTCTTT. Its translation is CASSLPGTGVLGTEAFF.

This clonotype was picked up many times. The rearrangement uses TRBV29-1 and TRBJ2-2, with 7 bases that match TRBD1. Per the germline V gene, CDR1 is SQVTM and CDR2 is ANQGSEA. The V and J ends lost 5 bases and 5 bases, in that order; junction bases with no gene match: 5. This CDR3 is built from 13 residues. Here the CDR3 reads CSVLTGATGELFF. The CDR3 DNA is TGCAGCGTTTTAACAGGGGCAACCGGGGAGCTGTTTTTT.

This clonotype showed up many times. The rearrangement links TRBV28 to TRBJ2-7; unclear D gene. This CDR3 has 12 amino acids. Per the germline V gene, CDR1 is MDHEN and CDR2 is SYDVKM. Trimming shortened V by 2 bases and J by 10 bases, and 12 bases separated the two germline ends. CDR3 nucleotides: TGTGCCAGCAGTTTAACACTGAAGGTTCAGTACTTC. Its protein is CASSLTLKVQYF.

This clonotype was detected ten times or more. This rearrangement joins TRBV20-1 to TRBJ1-4; tentative D call: TRBD1 (5 bases). V lost 0 bases to trimming and J lost 7 bases, with 9 bases between them. The germline V gene encodes CDR1 DFQATT and CDR2 SNEGSKA (reference sequence). This CDR3 is 13 amino acids long. CDR3 bases: TGCAGTGCTAGAGAGGGCAGGGCTGAAAAACTGTTTTTT. Residues: CSAREGRAEKLFF.

The table lists this clonotype with a few counts. The rearrangement links TRBV7-3 to TRBJ2-1; 10 nucleotides align to TRBD2. V trimming: 6 bases; J trimming: 4 bases; junction bases outside the gene matches: 21. Germline values: CDR1 SGHTA, CDR2 FQGTGA. The CDR3 length is 20 residues. CDR3 amino acids: CASSYKIPSSGSLRYNEQFF. The CDR3 DNA reads TGTGCCAGCAGTTATAAGATCCCCTCTAGCGGGAGTCTGAGGTACAATGAGCAGTTCTTC.

This clonotype was picked up many times. The chain links TRBV20-1 to TRBJ2-3; D is perhaps TRBD2 (5 bases). The CDR3 runs 12 residues. Germline V lookup: CDR1 DFQATT, CDR2 SNEGSKA (reference sequence). V lost 6 bases to trimming and J lost 6 bases, with 13 bases between them. In DNA form, the CDR3 reads TGCAGTGCCCAAGGAGGTTTCGATACGCAGTATTTT. This sequence encodes CSAQGGFDTQYF.

At least ten counts were recorded for this clonotype. The genes are TRBV7-9 and TRBJ2-1, with D possibly being TRBD2 (6 bases). With 10 bases removed from V and 4 bases from J, the gap between germline ends came to 11 bases. CDR3 length equals 12 residues. Per germline, CDR1 SEHNR and CDR2 FQNEAQ (reference sequence). CDR3 nucleotide sequence: TGTGCCACCCGACTAGTTTACAATGAGCAGTTCTTC. Translating gives CATRLVYNEQFF.

This clonotype came up a few times. The rearrangement uses TRBV14 and TRBJ2-2; 11 bases map to TRBD2. Losses at the gene ends were 1 base for V and 4 bases for J; bases not matched to a gene: 14. The CDR3 sequence is 20 residues long. Germline CDR1 and CDR2: SGHDN and FVKESK. The CDR3, as DNA: TGTGCCAGCAGCCAAGTCCAAGGCGCTAGCGGGAGGCGCGGCACCGGGGAGCTGTTTTTT. Translating gives CASSQVQGASGRRGTGELFF.

This clonotype was detected ten times or more. This chain connects TRBV6-5 to TRBJ2-1; either TRBD1 or TRBD2 may supply D (5 bases each). CDR1 and CDR2 from the germline V gene are MNHEY and SVGAGI. Trimming removed 3 bases from V and 6 bases from J, with 12 bases in between. The CDR3 consists of 14 residues. The CDR3 sequence is CASSYRDPPNEQFF. The DNA of the CDR3 is TGTGCCAGCAGTTATAGGGACCCTCCCAATGAGCAGTTCTTC.